The clone carrying this TCR beta chain was seen a few times. The isolated RNA, all of it, was reverse transcribed, so expressed TCRB transcripts were what got sequenced. Produced via immunoSEQ multiplex PCR; TCRdb's table is partial and in-frame only. Of 150,000 to 200,000 clones listed, about 13% are singletons. This record belongs to a study of beta chain features in type 1 diabetes. The V gene end was trimmed by 3 bases and the J gene end by 5 bases; junction bases not matched to a gene: 7. CDR3 size: 14 residues. CDR1 and CDR2 from the germline V gene are SGDLS and YYNGEE. The chain is built from TRBV9 and TRBJ2-7; 8 bases align to TRBD1. This receptor was taken from a woman younger than 30 in good health. The specimen was central memory CD4+ T cells from blood. The CDR3 DNA reads as TGTGCCAGCAGCGCTCGGACAGGGACCGACGAGCAGTACTTC. Protein: CASSARTGTDEQYF.